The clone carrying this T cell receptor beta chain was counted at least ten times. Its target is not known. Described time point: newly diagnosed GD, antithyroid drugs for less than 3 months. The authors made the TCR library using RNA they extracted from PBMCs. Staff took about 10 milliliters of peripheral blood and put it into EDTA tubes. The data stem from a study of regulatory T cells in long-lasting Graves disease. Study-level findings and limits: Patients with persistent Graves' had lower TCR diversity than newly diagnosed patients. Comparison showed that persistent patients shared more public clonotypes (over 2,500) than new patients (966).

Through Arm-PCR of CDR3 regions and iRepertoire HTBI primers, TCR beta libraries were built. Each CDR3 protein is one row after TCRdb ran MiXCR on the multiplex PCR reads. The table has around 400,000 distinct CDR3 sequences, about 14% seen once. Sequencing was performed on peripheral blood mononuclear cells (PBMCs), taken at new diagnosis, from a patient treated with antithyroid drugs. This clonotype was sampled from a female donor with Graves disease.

The CDR3 nucleotides are TGTGCCAGCAGTCTTTTGGGGCCGAGGGTTGAGCGGGGGGGCCGTTTTTCCCCAGATACGCAGTATTTT. Translating it yields CASSLLGPRVERGGRFSPDTQYF. The chain carries TRBV12-3 or TRBV12-4 and TRBJ2-3; 10 nucleotides align to TRBD2. V lost 5 bases and J lost 4; bases outside the gene matches: 30. CDR3 length: 23 residues.